A single sample gave rise to the 6 T cell receptor beta chains below, sequenced in a study of blood T cells in healthy people across ages. A J-beta primer mix and a sample-barcoded 5' primer were used in a second PCR of roughly 7 to 12 cycles. One entry per CDR3 protein, called by TCRdb with MiXCR from the 5' RACE reads. The data hold some 550,000 distinct CDR3 sequences, with 40% to 55% observed a single time. Sample: blood. These receptors all come from a man older than 75 in good health.

The chain links TRBV5-1 to TRBJ2-1; 14 bases map to TRBD2. The CDR3 is 17 amino acids. The germline gives CDR1 SGHRS, CDR2 YFSETQ. V dropped 4 bases and J dropped 7; count of bases not matched to a gene: 10. DNA of the CDR3: TGCGCCAGCAGCCGGGGGACTAGCGGGAGCATCGGAAATGAGCAGTTCTTC. It is translated as CASSRGTSGSIGNEQFF.

On this clonotype itself: Germline is not matched at one junction end, which may reflect a read error. The rearrangement uses TRBV2 and TRBJ2-5; weak D call: TRBD1 (6 bases). The CDR3 spans 13 residues. The germline V gene has CDR1 SNHLY and CDR2 FYNNEI. As DNA, the CDR3 is TGTGCCAGCATTAAGGACAGAGAAGAGACTCAGTACTTC. Its translation: CASIKDREETQYF.

The V call is TRBV7-3, the J call TRBJ2-3, with a tentative D call TRBD2 (5 bases). CDR3 size: 16 residues. Looked up from germline, CDR1 is SGHTA and CDR2 is FQGTGA. The V end lost 0 bases, the J end lost 0 bases, and 10 bases lay between the germline ends. The CDR3 spells CASSLTAATSTDTQYF. The CDR3 DNA reads TGTGCCAGCAGCTTAACAGCGGCTACTAGCACAGATACGCAGTATTTT.

This clonotype came up many times. This rearrangement joins TRBV6-5 to TRBJ2-1; D might be TRBD1 or TRBD2, each matching 5 bases. This CDR3 spans 16 amino acids. Germline CDR1 and CDR2: MNHEY and SVGAGI. V gave up 0 bases and J gave up 8 bases, with 17 bases separating them. The chain's CDR3 is CASSYSTAPLGDEQFF. DNA for the CDR3: TGTGCCAGCAGTTACTCGACGGCCCCATTGGGGGATGAGCAGTTCTTC.

In the case of this clonotype: Since a much larger clone is just one base distant, this may be a read error. The chain recombines TRBV29-1 with TRBJ2-5; D uncertain. The germline gives CDR1 SQVTM, CDR2 ANQGSEA. The CDR3 runs to 12 residues. V was pared by 6 bases and J by 2 bases, with 10 bases between. The CDR3 sequence is CSVMAGQETQYF. Here the CDR3 DNA reads TGCAGCGTGATGGCAGGTCAAGAGACCCAGTACTTC.

This clonotype has more than one count but fewer than ten. The chain is built from TRBV6-6 and TRBJ2-3, with 8 bases aligning to TRBD2. Germline V gene lookup returns CDR1 MNHNY and CDR2 SVGAGI (reference sequence). J was trimmed by 5 bases and V by 8 bases; bases with no gene match: 3. This CDR3 contains 12 residues. CDR3 sequence: CASGLAGDTQYF. For the CDR3, the DNA is TGTGCCAGCGGACTAGCTGGAGATACGCAGTATTTT.